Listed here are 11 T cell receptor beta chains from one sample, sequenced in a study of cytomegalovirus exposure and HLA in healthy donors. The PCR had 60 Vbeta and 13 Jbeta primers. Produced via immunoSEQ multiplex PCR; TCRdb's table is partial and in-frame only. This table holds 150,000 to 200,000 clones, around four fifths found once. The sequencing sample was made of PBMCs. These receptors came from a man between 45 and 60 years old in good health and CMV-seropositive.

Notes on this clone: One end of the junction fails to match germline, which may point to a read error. CDR3 sequence reads: CASSLARLAGNAGELFF. CDR3 DNA sequence: TGCGCCAGCAGCTTGGCCCGTCTAGCGGGGAACGCCGGGGAGCTGTTTTTT. V is TRBV5-1 and J is TRBJ2-2; 9 positions agree with TRBD2. This CDR3 has 17 residues. Germline CDR1 is SGHRS and CDR2 is YFSETQ.

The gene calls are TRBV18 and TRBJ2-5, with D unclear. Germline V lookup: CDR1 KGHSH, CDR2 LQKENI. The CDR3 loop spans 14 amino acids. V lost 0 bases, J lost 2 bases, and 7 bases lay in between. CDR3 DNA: TGTGCCAGCTCACCACCTTCCGGTCAAGAGACCCAGTACTTC. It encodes CASSPPSGQETQYF.

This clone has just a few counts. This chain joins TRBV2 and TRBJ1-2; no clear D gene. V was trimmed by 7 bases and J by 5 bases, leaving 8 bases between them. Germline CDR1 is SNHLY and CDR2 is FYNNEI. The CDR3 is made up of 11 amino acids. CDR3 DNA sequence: TGTGCCAGCAAAGAGGATTATGGCTACACCTTC. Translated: CASKEDYGYTF.

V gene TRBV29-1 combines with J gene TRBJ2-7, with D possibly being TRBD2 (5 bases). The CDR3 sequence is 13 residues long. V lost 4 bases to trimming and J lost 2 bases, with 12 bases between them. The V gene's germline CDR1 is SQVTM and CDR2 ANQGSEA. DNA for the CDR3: TGCAGCGTTGTTCAACCGGGGACCTACGAGCAGTACTTC. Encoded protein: CSVVQPGTYEQYF.

Here the CDR3 DNA reads TGTGCCACCAGCAGAGGGGGGAGGGAGGACACTGAAGCTTTCTTT. Protein: CATSRGGREDTEAFF. The chain joins TRBV15 to TRBJ1-1, with D perhaps matching TRBD1 (5 bases). This CDR3 spans 15 amino acids. V was clipped by 1 base and J by 3 bases, with 12 bases between them. CDR1 LNHNV and CDR2 YYDKDF come from the germline V gene (reference sequence).

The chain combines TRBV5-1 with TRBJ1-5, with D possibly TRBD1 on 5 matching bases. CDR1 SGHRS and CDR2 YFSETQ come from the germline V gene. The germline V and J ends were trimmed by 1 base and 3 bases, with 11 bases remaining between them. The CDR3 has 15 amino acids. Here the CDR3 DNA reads TGCGCCAGCAGCTTGAGGGGTGGCGTCAATCAGCCCCAGCATTTT. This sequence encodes CASSLRGGVNQPQHF.

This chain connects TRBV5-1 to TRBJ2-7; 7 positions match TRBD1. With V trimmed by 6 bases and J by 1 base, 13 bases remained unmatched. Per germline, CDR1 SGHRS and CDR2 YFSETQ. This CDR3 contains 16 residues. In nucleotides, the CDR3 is TGCGCCAGCAAAATGGGGACAGATTCCTTATCCTACGAGCAGTACTTC. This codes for CASKMGTDSLSYEQYF.

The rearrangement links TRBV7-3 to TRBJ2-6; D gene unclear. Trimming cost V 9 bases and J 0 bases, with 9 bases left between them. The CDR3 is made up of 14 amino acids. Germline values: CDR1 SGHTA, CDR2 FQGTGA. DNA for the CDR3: TGTGCCAGTAAACTGTCCTCTGGGGCCAACGTCCTGACTTTC. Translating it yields CASKLSSGANVLTF.

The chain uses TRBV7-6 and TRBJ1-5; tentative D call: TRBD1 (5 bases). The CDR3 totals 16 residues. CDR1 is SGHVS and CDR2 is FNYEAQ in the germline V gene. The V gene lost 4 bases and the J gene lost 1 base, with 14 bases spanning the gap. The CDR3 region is CASSSRTLISNQPQHF. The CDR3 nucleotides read TGTGCCAGCAGCTCCAGGACATTAATAAGCAATCAGCCCCAGCATTTT.

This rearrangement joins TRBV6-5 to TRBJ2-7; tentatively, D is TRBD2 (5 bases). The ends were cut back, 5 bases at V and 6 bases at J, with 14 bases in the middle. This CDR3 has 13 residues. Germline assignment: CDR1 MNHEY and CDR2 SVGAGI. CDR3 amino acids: CASSREPRGEQYF. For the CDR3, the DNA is TGTGCCAGCAGTCGTGAACCACGGGGCGAGCAGTACTTC.

DNA of the CDR3: TGTGCCAGCAGCCAAGTTGCGGACGAGCAGTACTTC. Translation gives CASSQVADEQYF. The V and J genes are TRBV4-2 and TRBJ2-7; D remains ambiguous. Germline lookup yields CDR1 LGHNA and CDR2 YNFKEQ. The V and J ends lost 1 base and 5 bases respectively, with 6 bases between them. CDR3 size: 12 residues.